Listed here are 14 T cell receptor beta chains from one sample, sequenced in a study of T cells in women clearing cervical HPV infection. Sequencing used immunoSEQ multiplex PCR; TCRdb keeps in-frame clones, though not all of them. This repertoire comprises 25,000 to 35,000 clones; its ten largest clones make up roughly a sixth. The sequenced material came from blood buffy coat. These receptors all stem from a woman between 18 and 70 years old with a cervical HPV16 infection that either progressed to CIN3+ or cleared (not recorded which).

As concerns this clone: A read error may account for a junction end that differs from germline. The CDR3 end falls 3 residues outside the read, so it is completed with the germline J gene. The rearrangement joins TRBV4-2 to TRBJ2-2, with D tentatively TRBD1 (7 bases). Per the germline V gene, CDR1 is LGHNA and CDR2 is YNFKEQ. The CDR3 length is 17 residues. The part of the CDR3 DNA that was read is TGCGCCAGCAGCCAAGCGGTCGCAGGGGGGTACACCGGGGAG. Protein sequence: CASSQAVAGGYTGE. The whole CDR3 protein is CASSQAVAGGYTGELFF.

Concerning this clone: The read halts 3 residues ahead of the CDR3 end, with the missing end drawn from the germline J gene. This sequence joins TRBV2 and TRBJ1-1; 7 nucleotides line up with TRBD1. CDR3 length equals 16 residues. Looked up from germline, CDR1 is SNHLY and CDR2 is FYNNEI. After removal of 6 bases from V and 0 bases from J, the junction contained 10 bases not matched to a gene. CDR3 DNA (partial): TGTGCCAGCAGCGACGACAGGGACTCTATGAACACTGAA. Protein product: CASSDDRDSMNTE. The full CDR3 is CASSDDRDSMNTEAFF.

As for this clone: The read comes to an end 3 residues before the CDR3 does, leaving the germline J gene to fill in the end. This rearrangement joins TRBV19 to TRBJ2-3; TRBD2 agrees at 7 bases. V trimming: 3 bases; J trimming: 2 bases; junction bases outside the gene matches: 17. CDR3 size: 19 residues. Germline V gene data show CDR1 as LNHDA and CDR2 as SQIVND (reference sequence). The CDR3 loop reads CASSMGGGEWRSHTDTQYF. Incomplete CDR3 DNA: TGTGCCAGTAGTATGGGGGGGGGTGAGTGGCGGTCTCACACAGATACG.

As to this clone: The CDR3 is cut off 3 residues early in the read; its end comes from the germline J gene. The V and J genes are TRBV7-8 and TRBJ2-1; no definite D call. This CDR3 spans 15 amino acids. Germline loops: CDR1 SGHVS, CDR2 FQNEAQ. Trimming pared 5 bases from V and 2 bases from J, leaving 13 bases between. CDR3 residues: CASSAVFNAYNEQFF. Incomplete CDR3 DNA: TGTGCCAGCAGCGCGGTTTTCAATGCCTACAATGAG. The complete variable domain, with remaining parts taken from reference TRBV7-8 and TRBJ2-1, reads GAGVSQSPRYKVAKRGQDVALRCDPISGHVSLFWYQQALGQGPEFLTYFQNEAQLDKSGLPSDRFFAERPEGSVSTLKIQRTQQEDSAVYLCASSAVFNAYNEQFFGPGTRLTVL.

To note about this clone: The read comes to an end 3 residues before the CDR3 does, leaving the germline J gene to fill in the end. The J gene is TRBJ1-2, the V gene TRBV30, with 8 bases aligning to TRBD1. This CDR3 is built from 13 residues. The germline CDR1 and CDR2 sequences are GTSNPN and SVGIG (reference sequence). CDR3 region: CAWSTGTGQGYTF. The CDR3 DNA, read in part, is TGTGCCTGGAGTACCGGGACAGGTCAGGGC.

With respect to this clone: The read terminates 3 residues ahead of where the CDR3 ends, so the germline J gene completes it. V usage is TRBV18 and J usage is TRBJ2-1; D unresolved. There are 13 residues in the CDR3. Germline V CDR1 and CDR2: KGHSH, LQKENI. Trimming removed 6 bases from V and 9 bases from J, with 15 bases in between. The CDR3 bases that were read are TGTGCCAGCTCGCCTAATAGTGGTGGTGAG. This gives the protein CASSPNSGGE. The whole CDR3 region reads CASSPNSGGEQFF. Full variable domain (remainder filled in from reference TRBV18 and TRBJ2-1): NAGVMQNPRHLVRRRGQEARLRCSPMKGHSHVYWYRQLPEEGLKFMVYLQKENIIDESGMPKERFSAEFPKEGPSILRIQQVVRGDSAAYFCASSPNSGGEQFFGPGTRLTVL.

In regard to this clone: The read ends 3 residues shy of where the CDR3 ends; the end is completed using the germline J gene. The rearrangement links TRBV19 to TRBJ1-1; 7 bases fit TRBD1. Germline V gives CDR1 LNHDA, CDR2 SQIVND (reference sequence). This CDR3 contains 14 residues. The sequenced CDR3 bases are TGTGCCAGTAGTAGACAGGGAACTCAAGAGACA. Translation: CASSRQGTQET. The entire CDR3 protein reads CASSRQGTQETAFF. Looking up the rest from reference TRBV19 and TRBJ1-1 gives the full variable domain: DGGITQSPKYLFRKEGQNVTLSCEQNLNHDAMYWYRQDPGQGLRLIYYSQIVNDFQKGDIAEGYSVSREKKESFPLTVTSAQKNPTAFYLCASSRQGTQETAFFGQGTRLTVV.

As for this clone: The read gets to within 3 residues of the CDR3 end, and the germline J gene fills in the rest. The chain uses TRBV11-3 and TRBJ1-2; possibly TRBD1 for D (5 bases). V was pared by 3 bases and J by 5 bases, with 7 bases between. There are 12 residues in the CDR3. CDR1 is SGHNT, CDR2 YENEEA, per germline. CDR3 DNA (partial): TGTGCCAGCAGCTTTCAGGGATATGGC. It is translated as CASSFQGYG. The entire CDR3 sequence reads CASSFQGYGYTF.

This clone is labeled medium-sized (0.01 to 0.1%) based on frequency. This chain's CDR3 is CASSIGPSTDTQYF. The DNA read from the CDR3 is TGTGCCAGTAGTATCGGTCCTAGCACAGATACG. The chain employs TRBV19 and TRBJ2-3; unclear D gene. The read terminates 3 residues ahead of where the CDR3 ends, so the germline J gene completes it. Germline CDR1 reads LNHDA; CDR2 reads SQIVND (reference sequence). Deletions cut 3 bases from V and 0 bases from J, with 7 bases between. The CDR3 length is 14 residues.

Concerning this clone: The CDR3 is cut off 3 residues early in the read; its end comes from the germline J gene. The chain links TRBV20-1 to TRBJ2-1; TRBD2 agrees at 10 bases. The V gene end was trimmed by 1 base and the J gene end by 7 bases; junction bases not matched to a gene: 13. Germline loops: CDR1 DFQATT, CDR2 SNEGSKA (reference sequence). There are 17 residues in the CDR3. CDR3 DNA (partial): TGCAGTGCTAGAGCTGTTAGGGCTAGCGGGAGATGGAATGAG. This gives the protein CSARAVRASGRWNE. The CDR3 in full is CSARAVRASGRWNEQFF.

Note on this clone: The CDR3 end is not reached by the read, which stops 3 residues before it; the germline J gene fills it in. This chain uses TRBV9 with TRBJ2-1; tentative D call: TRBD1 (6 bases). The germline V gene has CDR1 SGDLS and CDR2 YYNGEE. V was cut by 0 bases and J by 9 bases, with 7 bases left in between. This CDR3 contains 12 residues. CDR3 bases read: TGTGCCAGCAGCGTAGGGACAGCTGAG. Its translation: CASSVGTAE. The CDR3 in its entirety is CASSVGTAEQFF.

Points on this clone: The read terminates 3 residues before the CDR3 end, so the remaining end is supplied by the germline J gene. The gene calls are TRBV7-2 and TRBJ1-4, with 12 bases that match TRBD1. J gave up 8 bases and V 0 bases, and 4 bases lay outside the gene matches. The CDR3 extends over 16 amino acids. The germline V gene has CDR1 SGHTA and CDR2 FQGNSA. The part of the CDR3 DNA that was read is TGTGCCAGCAGCTTAGCGAGTGGGACAGGGGGCGAAAAA. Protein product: CASSLASGTGGEK. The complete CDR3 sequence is CASSLASGTGGEKLFF.

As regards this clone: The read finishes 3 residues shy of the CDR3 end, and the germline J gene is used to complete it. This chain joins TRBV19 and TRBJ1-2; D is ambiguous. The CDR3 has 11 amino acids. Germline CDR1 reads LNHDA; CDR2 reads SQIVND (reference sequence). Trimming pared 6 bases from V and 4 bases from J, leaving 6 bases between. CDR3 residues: CASRYSYGYTF. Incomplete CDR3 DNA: TGTGCCAGTAGGTACAGCTATGGC.

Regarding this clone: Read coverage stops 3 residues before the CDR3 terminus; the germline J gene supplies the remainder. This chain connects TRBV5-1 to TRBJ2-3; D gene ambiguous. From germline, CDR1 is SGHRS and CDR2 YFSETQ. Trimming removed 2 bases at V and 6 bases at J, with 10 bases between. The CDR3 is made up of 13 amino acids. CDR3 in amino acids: CASSFRVLDTQYF. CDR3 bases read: TGCGCCAGCAGCTTTAGGGTTTTGGATACG.